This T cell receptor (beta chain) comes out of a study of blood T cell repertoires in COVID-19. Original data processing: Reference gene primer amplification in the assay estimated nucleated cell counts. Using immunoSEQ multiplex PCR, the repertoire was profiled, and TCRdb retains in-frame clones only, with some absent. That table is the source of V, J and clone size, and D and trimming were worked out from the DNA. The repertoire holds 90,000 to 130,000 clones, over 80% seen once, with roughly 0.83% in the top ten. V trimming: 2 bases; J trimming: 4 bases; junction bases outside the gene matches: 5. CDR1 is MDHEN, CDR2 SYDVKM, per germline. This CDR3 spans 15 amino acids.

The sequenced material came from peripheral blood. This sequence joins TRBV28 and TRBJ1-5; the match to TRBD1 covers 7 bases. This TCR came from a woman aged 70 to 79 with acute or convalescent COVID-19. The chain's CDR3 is CASSLAPGGNQPQHF. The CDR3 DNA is TGTGCCAGCAGTTTAGCGCCAGGGGGTAATCAGCCCCAGCATTTT.